What follows describes a single T cell receptor (beta chain). Its target is not known. The CDR3 spans 14 residues. V lost 10 bases to trimming and J lost 2 bases; unmatched junction nucleotides: 7. Germline V gene lookup returns CDR1 SNHLY and CDR2 FYNNEI. The sample originates from a study of beta chain features in type 1 diabetes. Study-level findings and limits: Shorter TCRB CDR3s, moderately but significantly so, were found in Type 1 diabetes patients in all four CD4+ subsets.

Sequencing targeted expressed TCRB transcripts, as all isolated RNA had been reverse transcribed. Some clones are missing from TCRdb's copy, which holds only in-frame ones; the method was immunoSEQ multiplex PCR. The repertoire holds about 340,000 clones, 9.3% seen once, with 1% in the top ten. Material: central memory CD4+ T cells from blood. The genes are TRBV2 and TRBJ1-2, with 10 bases that match TRBD1. The clonotype originates from a man aged 25-45 years with type 1 diabetes. The DNA for the CDR3 is TGTGCCACGTCCCGACAGGGGGCCAACTATGGCTACACCTTC. Its protein is CATSRQGANYGYTF.